The sequence of this TCR beta chain was determined in a study of beta chain features in type 1 diabetes. Study findings and constraints: VDJ junctions in type 1 diabetes patients carried more deletions and fewer insertions. Patients with Type 1 diabetes showed moderately but significantly shorter TCRB CDR3s in all four CD4+ subsets.

This clone occurred a few times. What it recognizes is unknown. Each of the sorted populations had a purity greater than 95%. Sequencing targeted expressed TCRB transcripts, as all isolated RNA had been reverse transcribed. The protocol was immunoSEQ multiplex PCR, while the TCRdb copy is restricted to in-frame clones and leaves out a portion. This sample has roughly 290,000 clones, with 15% found just once. CDR1 and CDR2 from the germline V gene are SQVTM and ANQGSEA. There are 13 residues in the CDR3. Trimming took off 6 bases at V and 0 bases at J, with 12 bases between the two ends. The chain recombines TRBV29-1 with TRBJ2-7, with D maybe TRBD1 (5 bases). The sequencing input was naive CD4+ T cells from blood. This receptor was taken from a man in his late teens or twenties with type 1 diabetes. The CDR3 protein is CSVKGKVSYEQYF. The CDR3 coding sequence is TGCAGCGTCAAGGGGAAGGTCTCCTACGAGCAGTACTTC.